The clone carrying this T cell receptor (beta chain) was counted only a few times. It was RNA transcripts that yielded the amplified TCR beta CDR3 regions. During a first-round RT-PCR of the TCR CDR3, the HTBI primer set was used. TCRdb used MiXCR to reprocess the multiplex PCR reads, holding one entry per CDR3 protein. The table shows fewer than 800,000 distinct CDR3 sequences, with about 16% occurring only once. With 4 bases removed from V and 3 bases from J, the gap between germline ends came to 10 bases. Germline CDR1 is LNHDA and CDR2 is SQIVND (reference sequence). This CDR3 comprises 14 residues. These data come from a study of T cells in Graves' hyperthyroidism and ophthalmopathy.

Source material: blood. The sequence was collected from a man aged 18 to 30 with Graves' hyperthyroidism. V usage is TRBV19 and J usage is TRBJ1-5; unclear D gene. The chain's CDR3 is CASSKEGFNQPQHF. The CDR3, as DNA: TGTGCCAGTAGTAAGGAAGGGTTCAATCAGCCCCAGCATTTT.